What follows are 9 T cell receptor beta chains derived from one specimen sequenced in a study of T-cell memory formation after mild COVID-19. TCRdb itself ran the 5' RACE reads through MiXCR, one entry per CDR3 protein. The profile shows about 260,000 distinct CDR3 sequences, 16% of them singletons. Sequencing was done on a sample of PBMCs or a T cell subset sorted from them (not recorded which). Every receptor here comes from a man aged 18 to 30 who had mild COVID-19 (a few samples of this study predate the infection). Cell type and time point are not known.

V usage is TRBV7-2 and J usage is TRBJ1-3; TRBD1 matches at 8 bases. Germline assignment: CDR1 SGHTA and CDR2 FQGNSA. V was clipped by 0 bases and J by 10 bases; unmatched bases: 2. The CDR3 has 13 amino acids. The CDR3 here is CASSLADRGTIYF. The CDR3 bases are TGTGCCAGCAGCTTAGCCGACAGGGGAACCATATATTTT. The full variable domain, its missing parts supplied by reference TRBV7-2 and TRBJ1-3, is GAGVSQSPSNKVTEKGKDVELRCDPISGHTALYWYRQSLGQGLEFLIYFQGNSAPDKSGLPSDRFSAERTGGSVSTLTIQRTQQEDSAVYLCASSLADRGTIYFGEGSWLTVV.

This clonotype was counted only a few times. The V and J genes are TRBV5-1 and TRBJ1-4, with D tentatively TRBD1 (6 bases). Germline CDR1 SGHRS, CDR2 YFSETQ. This CDR3 has 14 amino acids. The germline V and J ends were trimmed by 1 base and 8 bases, with 12 bases remaining between them. Here the CDR3 reads CASSLPSTGEKLFF. DNA of the CDR3: TGCGCCAGCAGCTTGCCCTCAACAGGGGAAAAACTGTTTTTT. The full variable domain, completed using reference TRBV5-1 and TRBJ1-4, is KAGVTQTPRYLIKTRGQQVTLSCSPISGHRSVSWYQQTPGQGLQFLFEYFSETQRNKGNFPGRFSGRQFSNSRSEMNVSTLELGDSALYLCASSLPSTGEKLFFGSGTQLSVL.

This clonotype was found a few times. This chain uses TRBV27 with TRBJ2-3, with 14 bases fitting TRBD2. With V trimmed by 4 bases and J by 5 bases, 8 bases remained unmatched. This CDR3 contains 17 residues. Germline V CDR1 and CDR2: MNHEY, SMNVEV (reference sequence). CDR3 bases: TGTGCCAGCAGTTCATTGACTAGCGGGGGGGCAGGAGATACGCAGTATTTT. Encoded protein: CASSSLTSGGAGDTQYF.

This chain uses TRBV11-2 with TRBJ1-1; no reliable D call. V lost 6 bases to trimming and J lost 1 base, with 9 bases between them. Germline CDR1 SGHAT, CDR2 FQNNGV. The CDR3 covers 13 residues. CDR3 in amino acids: CASRLAGNTEAFF. Written as DNA, the CDR3 is TGTGCCAGCAGACTCGCAGGGAACACTGAAGCTTTCTTT.

The genes are TRBV7-2 and TRBJ1-6; TRBD1 agrees at 9 bases. Germline V lookup: CDR1 SGHTA, CDR2 FQGNSA. The CDR3 is 15 residues long. V lost 6 bases, J lost 9 bases, and 9 bases stayed unmatched. This CDR3 reads CASRGTGTGSSPLHF. The CDR3 bases are TGTGCCAGCAGGGGTACCGGGACAGGGAGTTCACCCCTCCACTTT.

The chain carries TRBV6-6 and TRBJ1-5, with a weak D call TRBD1 (6 bases). Trimming shortened V by 5 bases and J by 6 bases, and 29 bases separated the two germline ends. Germline assignment: CDR1 MNHNY and CDR2 SVGAGI (reference sequence). The CDR3 sequence is 19 residues long. CDR3 DNA sequence: TGTGCCAGCAGTACCCCTCGCGGGGGGCGAGGGAATAGCGGTCAGCCCCAGCATTTT. This translates into CASSTPRGGRGNSGQPQHF.

J is TRBJ1-1 and V is TRBV6-6; possible D gene TRBD1, 6 bases. Germline V CDR1 and CDR2: MNHNY, SVGAGI (reference sequence). The germline V and J ends were trimmed by 4 bases and 4 bases, with 10 bases remaining between them. The CDR3 is 13 residues long. The CDR3 bases are TGTGCCAGCAGTTCTCAGGGGACCACTGAAGCTTTCTTT. Amino acid sequence: CASSSQGTTEAFF.

The chain carries TRBV4-1 and TRBJ2-7; 10 bases are shared with TRBD1. Trimming took 4 bases from V and 2 from J; bases not matched to a gene: 5. CDR3 length: 15 amino acids. The germline V gene encodes CDR1 MGHRA and CDR2 YSYEKL. CDR3 sequence: CASSLGQGTTYEQYF. CDR3 nucleotide sequence: TGCGCCAGCAGCCTGGGACAGGGGACGACCTACGAGCAGTACTTC.

This clonotype was recorded a few times. The chain couples TRBV12-3 or TRBV12-4 to TRBJ1-5; weak D call: TRBD1 (6 bases). Trimming took off 6 bases at V and 7 bases at J, with 16 bases between the two ends. CDR3 length: 14 amino acids. The CDR3 reads CASSLQGSGQPQHF. The CDR3 DNA reads as TGTGCCAGCAGCTTACAGGGATCGGGGCAGCCCCAGCATTTT.